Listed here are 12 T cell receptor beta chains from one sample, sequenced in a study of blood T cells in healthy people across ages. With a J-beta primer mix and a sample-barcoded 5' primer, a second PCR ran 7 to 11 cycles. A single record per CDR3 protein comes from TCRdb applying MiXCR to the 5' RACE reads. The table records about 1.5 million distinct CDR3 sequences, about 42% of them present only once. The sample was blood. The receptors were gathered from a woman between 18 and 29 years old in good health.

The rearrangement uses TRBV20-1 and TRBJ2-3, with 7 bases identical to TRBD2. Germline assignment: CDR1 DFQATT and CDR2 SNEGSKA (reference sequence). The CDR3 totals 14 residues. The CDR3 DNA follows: TGCAGCACCAATGGCGGCGGGAGAACAGATACGCAGTATTTT. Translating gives CSTNGGGRTDTQYF.

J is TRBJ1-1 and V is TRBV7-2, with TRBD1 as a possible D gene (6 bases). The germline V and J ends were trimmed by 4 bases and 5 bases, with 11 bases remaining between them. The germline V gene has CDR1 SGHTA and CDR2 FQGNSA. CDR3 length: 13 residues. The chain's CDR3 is CASSSTGMTEAFF. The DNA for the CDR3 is TGTGCCAGCAGCTCCACAGGGATGACTGAAGCTTTCTTT.

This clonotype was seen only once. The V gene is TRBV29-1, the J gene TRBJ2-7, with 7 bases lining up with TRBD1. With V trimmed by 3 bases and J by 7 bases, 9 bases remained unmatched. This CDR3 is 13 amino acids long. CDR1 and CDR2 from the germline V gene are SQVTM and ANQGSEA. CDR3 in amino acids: CSVDSEGAREQYF. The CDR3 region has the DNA TGCAGCGTTGACTCCGAGGGGGCGCGTGAGCAGTACTTC.

The CDR3 here is CASSLGWGWYEQYF. In nucleotides, the CDR3 is TGTGCCAGCAGCTTAGGGTGGGGTTGGTACGAGCAGTACTTC. The chain combines TRBV7-2 with TRBJ2-7; no clear D. CDR1 is SGHTA, CDR2 FQGNSA, per germline. The CDR3 has 14 residues. The V and J ends lost 1 base and 4 bases respectively, with 11 bases between them.

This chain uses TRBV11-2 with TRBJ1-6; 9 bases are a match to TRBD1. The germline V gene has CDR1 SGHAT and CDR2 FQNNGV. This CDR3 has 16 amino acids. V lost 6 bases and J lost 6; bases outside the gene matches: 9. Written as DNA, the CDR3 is TGTGCCAGCAGGTCGACAGGGGGTGTTCTTAATTCACCCCTCCACTTT. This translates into CASRSTGGVLNSPLHF.

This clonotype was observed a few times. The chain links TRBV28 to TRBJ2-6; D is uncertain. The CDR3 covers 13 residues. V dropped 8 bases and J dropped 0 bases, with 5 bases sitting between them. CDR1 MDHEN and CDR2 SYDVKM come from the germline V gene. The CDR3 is CASCYSGANVLTF. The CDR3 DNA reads TGTGCCAGCTGTTACTCTGGGGCCAACGTCCTGACTTTC.

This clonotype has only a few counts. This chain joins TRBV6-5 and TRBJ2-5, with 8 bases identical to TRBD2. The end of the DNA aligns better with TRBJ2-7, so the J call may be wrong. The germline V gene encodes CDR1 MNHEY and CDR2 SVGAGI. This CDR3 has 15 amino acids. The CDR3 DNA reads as TGTGCCAGCAAGCGGGGGTCGGGGGTATCCTACGAGCAGTACTTC. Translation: CASKRGSGVSYEQYF.

The CDR3 region is CSAADRGEGGQFF. The CDR3 nucleotides are TGCAGTGCAGCGGACAGGGGTGAGGGAGGGCAGTTCTTC. The chain links TRBV20-1 to TRBJ2-1, with 9 bases matching TRBD1. The CDR3 has 13 amino acids. V was pared by 6 bases and J by 12 bases, with 12 bases of the junction left unmatched. Germline CDR1 DFQATT, CDR2 SNEGSKA (reference sequence).

Here the CDR3 DNA reads TGTGCCAGCAGTTACGCCCAGCGGGGGGAGCAGTTCTTC. Its protein product is CASSYAQRGEQFF. This chain connects TRBV6-5 to TRBJ2-1, with TRBD2 matching 8 bases. CDR1 is MNHEY, CDR2 SVGAGI, per germline. The ends lost 2 bases at V and 10 bases at J; junction bases unmatched: 4. The CDR3 is 13 residues long.

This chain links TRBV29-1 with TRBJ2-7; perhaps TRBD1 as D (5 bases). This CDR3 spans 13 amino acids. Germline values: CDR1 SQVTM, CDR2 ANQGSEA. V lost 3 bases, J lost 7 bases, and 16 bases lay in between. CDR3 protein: CSVDPTVYNEQYF. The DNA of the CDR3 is TGCAGCGTTGACCCGACAGTTTACAATGAGCAGTACTTC.

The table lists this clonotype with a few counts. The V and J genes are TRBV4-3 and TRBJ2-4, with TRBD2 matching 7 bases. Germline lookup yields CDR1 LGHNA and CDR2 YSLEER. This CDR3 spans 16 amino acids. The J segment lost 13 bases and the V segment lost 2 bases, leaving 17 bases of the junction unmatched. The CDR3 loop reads CASSQSLGREKKEQYF. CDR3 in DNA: TGCGCCAGCAGCCAATCCCTAGGGCGGGAGAAGAAGGAGCAGTACTTC.

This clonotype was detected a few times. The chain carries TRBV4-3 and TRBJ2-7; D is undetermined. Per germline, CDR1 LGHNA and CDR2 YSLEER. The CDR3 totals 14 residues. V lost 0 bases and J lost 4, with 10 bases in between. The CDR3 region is CASSQERYTYEQYF. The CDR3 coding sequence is TGCGCCAGCAGCCAAGAGAGATACACTTACGAGCAGTACTTC.